This T cell receptor (beta chain) was retrieved from a study of cytomegalovirus exposure and HLA in healthy donors. Study at large: Among the 300 to 400 donors who were genotyped, roughly 76% fell in the genetic ancestry cluster that is associated with self-reported Caucasian donors. Study-wide results and caveats: In all likelihood, a cluster of highly shared sequence variants was a sequencing artifact. Later on, a genetic analysis was performed. It linked a missense variant in DCLRE1C with V- and J-gene trimming of TCR beta. On later analysis, the bulk of CMV-associated TCR beta chains appeared to be HLA-restricted.

Comments on this clone: What it binds is not known.

The PCR made use of 60 Vbeta and 13 Jbeta primers. Here immunoSEQ multiplex PCR was the method, and the copy in TCRdb shows in-frame clones only, minus some. Of about 180,000 clones in the sample, 60% to 80% were seen once. This CDR3 has 15 residues. Germline CDR1 MGHRA, CDR2 YSYEKL. With 1 base clipped from V and 10 bases from J, the junction kept 11 bases outside the gene matches. The specimen was PBMCs. The chain joins TRBV4-1 to TRBJ2-5, with 8 nucleotides matching TRBD1. The receptor was derived from a man aged 35 to 55 in good health and CMV-seropositive. CDR3 in amino acids: CASSQVQGEEWDQYF. CDR3 nucleotides: TGCGCCAGCAGCCAAGTACAGGGGGAGGAGTGGGACCAGTACTTC.